This T cell receptor beta chain was observed in a study of blood T cell repertoires in COVID-19. About the study: The United States, Italy and Spain provided the acute and convalescent COVID-19 samples. T cells, B-cell-depleted T cells, or PBMCs provided the cDNA or gDNA that served as material.

Per the study methods: Reference gene primers were amplified, and this amplification served to estimate nucleated cell counts. Some clones are missing from TCRdb's copy, which holds only in-frame ones; the method was immunoSEQ multiplex PCR. From that table come the V and J calls and clone size; the DNA was used to work out D and trimming. Here the sample spans about 170,000 clones, 88% being singletons. The CDR3 has 17 residues. CDR1 is SEHNR and CDR2 is FQNEAQ in the germline V gene (reference sequence). Trimming shortened V by 5 bases and J by 6 bases, and 25 bases separated the two germline ends.

Sequenced sample: peripheral blood. This receptor was identified in a man aged 45 to 65 who had recovered from COVID-19. This rearrangement joins TRBV7-9 to TRBJ1-2, with D possibly TRBD1 on 6 matching bases. CDR3 sequence: CASSPLWAGTSENGYTF. The CDR3 region has the DNA TGTGCCAGCAGCCCCCTCTGGGCAGGGACATCGGAAAATGGCTACACCTTC.